This T cell receptor beta chain was documented in a study of a mutant IDH1 vaccine in newly diagnosed glioma. For the study at large: Patients began vaccination 4-6 weeks after radiotherapy alone, or with temozolomide cycles. Standard pretreatment was either radiotherapy, temozolomide, or, for most, radiochemotherapy with temozolomide.

On this clone itself: No antigen is known for it.

The sample's time point: week 35, safety follow-up. Alongside topical imiquimod, each dose of vaccine comprised 300 ug of mutant IDH1 20-mer peptide. Eight vaccinations reached patients in weeks 1, 3, 5, 7, 11, 15, 19 and 23. The donor cohort comprised cases of new WHO grade 3 or 4 IDH1-mutant, ATRX-lost astrocytoma. This CDR3 is 19 amino acids long. Germline V CDR1 and CDR2: LGHNA, YNFKEQ. V shed 0 bases and J 0 bases; nucleotides not matched to a gene: 5. Sequenced by immunoSEQ multiplex PCR; TCRdb stores in-frame clones only, minus some. Found here are some 66,000 clones, around 80% of them singletons; the top ten hold about 4.1%.

This receptor was obtained from a man younger than 40 with glioma. This material consisted of PBMCs, taken from a glioma patient whose treatment included an IDH1 peptide vaccine. The chain uses TRBV4-2 and TRBJ2-1, with TRBD2 matching 13 bases. This CDR3 reads CASSQDVLAGGSSYNEQFF. The CDR3 DNA reads TGTGCCAGCAGCCAAGATGTACTAGCGGGGGGGAGCTCCTACAATGAGCAGTTCTTC.